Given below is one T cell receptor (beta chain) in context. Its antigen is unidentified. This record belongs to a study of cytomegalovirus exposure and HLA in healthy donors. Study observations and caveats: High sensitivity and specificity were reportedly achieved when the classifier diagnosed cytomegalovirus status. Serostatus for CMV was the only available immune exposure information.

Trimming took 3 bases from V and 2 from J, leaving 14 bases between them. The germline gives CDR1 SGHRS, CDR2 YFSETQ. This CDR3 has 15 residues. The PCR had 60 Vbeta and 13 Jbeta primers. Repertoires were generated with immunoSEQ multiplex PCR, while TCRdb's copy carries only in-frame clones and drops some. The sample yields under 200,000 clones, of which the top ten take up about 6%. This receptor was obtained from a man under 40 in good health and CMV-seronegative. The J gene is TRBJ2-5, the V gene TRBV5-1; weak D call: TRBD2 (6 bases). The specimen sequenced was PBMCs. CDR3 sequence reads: CASSWRAGEQETQYF. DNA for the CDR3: TGCGCCAGCAGCTGGAGGGCTGGGGAGCAAGAGACCCAGTACTTC.